This T cell receptor beta chain was observed in a study of post-analysis software for immune sequencing data. In the study overall: There were relapsing-remitting, secondary progressive and progressive-relapsing multiple sclerosis among the disease courses included.

Findings and limits, study-wide: When patients were compared with controls, roughly five TRBV segments were more frequent, TRBV5-6, TRBV5-1 and TRBV20-1 among them.

On this clonotype: Antigen specificity is unknown.

CDR1 is MNHNY and CDR2 is SVGAGI in the germline V gene (reference sequence). The CDR3 spans 16 residues. V lost 8 bases to trimming and J lost 8 bases; unmatched junction nucleotides: 12. Unique molecular identifiers had been added to the TCR beta cDNA libraries. TCRdb analysed the PCR reads with MiXCR anew, one entry per CDR3 protein. The data contain roughly 650,000 distinct CDR3 sequences, around 64% of them singletons. The receptor was derived from a girl between 2 and 10 years old with multiple sclerosis. The sequenced sample was blood. The V gene is TRBV6-6, the J gene TRBJ2-1; 13 bases agree with TRBD2. The CDR3 DNA sequence: TGTGCCAGCGGTCAAGGACTAGCGGGAGAGATCGATGAGCAGTTCTTC. Protein product: CASGQGLAGEIDEQFF.